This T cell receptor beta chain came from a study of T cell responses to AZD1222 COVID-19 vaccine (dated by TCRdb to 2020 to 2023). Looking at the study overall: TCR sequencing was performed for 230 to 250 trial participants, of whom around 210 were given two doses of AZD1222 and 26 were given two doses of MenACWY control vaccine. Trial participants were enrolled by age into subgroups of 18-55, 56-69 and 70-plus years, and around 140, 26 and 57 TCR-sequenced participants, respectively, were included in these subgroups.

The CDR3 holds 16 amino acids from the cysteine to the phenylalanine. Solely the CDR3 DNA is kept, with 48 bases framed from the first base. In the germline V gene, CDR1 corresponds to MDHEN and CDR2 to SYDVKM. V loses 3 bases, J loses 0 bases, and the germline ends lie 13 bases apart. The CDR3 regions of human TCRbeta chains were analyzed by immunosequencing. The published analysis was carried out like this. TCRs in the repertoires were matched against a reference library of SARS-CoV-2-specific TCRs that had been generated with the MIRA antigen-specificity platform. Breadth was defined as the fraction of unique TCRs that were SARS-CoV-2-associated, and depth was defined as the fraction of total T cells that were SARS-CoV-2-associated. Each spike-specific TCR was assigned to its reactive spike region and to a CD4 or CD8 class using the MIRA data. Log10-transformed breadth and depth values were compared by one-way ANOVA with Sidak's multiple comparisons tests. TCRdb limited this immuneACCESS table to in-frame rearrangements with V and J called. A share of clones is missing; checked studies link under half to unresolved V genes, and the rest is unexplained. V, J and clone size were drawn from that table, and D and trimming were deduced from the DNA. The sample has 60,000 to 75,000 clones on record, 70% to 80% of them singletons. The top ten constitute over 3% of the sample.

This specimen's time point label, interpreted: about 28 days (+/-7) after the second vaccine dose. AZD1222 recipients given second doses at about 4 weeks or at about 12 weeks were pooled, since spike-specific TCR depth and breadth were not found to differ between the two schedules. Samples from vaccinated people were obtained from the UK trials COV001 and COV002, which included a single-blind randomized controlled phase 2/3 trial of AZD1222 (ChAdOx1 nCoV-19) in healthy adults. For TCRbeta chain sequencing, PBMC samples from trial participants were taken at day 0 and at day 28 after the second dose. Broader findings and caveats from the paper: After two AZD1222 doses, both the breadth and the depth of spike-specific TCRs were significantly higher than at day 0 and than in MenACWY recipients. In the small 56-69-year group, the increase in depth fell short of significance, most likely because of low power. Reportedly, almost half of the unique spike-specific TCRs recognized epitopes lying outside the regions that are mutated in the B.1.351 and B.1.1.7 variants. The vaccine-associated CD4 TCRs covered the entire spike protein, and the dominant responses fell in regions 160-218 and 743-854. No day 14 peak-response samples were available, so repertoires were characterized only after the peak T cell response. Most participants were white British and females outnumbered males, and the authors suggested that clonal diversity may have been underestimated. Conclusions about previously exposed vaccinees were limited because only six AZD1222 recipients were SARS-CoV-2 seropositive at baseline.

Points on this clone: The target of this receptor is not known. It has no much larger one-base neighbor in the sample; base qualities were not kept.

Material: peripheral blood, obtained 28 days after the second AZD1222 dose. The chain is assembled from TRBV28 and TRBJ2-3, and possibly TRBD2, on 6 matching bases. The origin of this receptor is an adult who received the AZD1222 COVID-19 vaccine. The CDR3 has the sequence CASSLRDWGSTDTQYF. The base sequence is TGTGCCAGCAGTTTGAGGGACTGGGGGAGCACAGATACGCAGTATTTT.